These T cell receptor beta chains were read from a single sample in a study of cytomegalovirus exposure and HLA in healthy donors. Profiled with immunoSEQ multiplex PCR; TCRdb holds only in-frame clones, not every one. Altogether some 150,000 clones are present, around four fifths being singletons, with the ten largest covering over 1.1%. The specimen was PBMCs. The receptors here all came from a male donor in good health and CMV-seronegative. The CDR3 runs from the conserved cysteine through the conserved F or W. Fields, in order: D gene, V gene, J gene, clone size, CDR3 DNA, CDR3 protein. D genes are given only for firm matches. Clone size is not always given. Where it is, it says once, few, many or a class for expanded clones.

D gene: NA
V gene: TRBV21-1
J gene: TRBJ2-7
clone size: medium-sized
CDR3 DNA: TGTGCCAGCAGCAAGGGTAGCCTAATAAGCTCCTACGAGCAGTACTTC
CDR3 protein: CASSKGSLISSYEQYF

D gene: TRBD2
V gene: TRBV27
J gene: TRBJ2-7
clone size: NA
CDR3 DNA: TGTGCCAGCAGTTTAAGGCTAGCGGGCTTCTACGAGCAGTACTTC
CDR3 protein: CASSLRLAGFYEQYF

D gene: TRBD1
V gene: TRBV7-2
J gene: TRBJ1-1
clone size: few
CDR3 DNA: TGTGCCAGCAGCCCCCGCCCGAGGGGGCTGAACACTGAAGCTTTCTTT
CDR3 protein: CASSPRPRGLNTEAFF

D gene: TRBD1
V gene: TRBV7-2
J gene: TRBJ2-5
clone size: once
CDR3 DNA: TGTGCCAGCAGCTACACGACAGGGGGAGAGACCCAGTACTTC
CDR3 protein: CASSYTTGGETQYF

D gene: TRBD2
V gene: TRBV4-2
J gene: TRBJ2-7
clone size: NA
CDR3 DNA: TGTGCCAGCAGCCAATCCCTGGTAGCGGGAGCCTACGAGCAGTACTTC
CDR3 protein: CASSQSLVAGAYEQYF

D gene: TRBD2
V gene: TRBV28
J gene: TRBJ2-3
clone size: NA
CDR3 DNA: TGTGCCAGCAGTTTTGTTAGCGGGAGGGCCAGGGCAGATACGCAGTATTTT
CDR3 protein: CASSFVSGRARADTQYF

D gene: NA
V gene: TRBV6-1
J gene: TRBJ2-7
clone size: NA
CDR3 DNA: TGTGCCAGCAGCCGAACCCGGGAACTGGACGAGCAGTACTTC
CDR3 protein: CASSRTRELDEQYF

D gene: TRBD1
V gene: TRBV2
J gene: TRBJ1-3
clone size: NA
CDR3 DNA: TGTGCCAGCAGCCCTGGACAGGGATACTATTTT
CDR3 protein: CASSPGQGYYF

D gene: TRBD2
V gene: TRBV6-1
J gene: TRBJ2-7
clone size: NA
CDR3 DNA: TGTGCCAGCAGCCCCGGGGGGGGCGGTAAGTACTTC
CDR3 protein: CASSPGGGGKYF

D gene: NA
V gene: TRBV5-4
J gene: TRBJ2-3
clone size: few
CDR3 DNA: TGTGCCAGCACCCGTCAGGGGTCGTCAATGTATTTT
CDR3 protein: CASTRQGSSMYF

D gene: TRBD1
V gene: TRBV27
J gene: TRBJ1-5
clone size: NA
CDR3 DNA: TGTGCCAGCAGTACTACAGGGGTCATTCAGCCCCAGCATTTT
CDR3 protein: CASSTTGVIQPQHF

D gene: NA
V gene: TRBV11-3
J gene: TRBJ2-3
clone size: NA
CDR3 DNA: TGTGCCAGCAGCTTAGGAACTAGTTCCGATACGCAGTATTTT
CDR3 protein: CASSLGTSSDTQYF

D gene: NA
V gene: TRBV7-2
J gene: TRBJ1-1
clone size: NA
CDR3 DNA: TGTGCCAGCAGGGGGGCACGGGGGAACACTGAAGCTTTCTTT
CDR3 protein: CASRGARGNTEAFF

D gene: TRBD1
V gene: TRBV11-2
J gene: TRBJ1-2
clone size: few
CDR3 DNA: TGTGCCAGCAGCTCACCGGGACAGGGTCGGGACTATGGCTACACCTTC
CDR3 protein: CASSSPGQGRDYGYTF

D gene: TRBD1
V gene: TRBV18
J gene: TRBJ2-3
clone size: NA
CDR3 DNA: TGTGCCAGCTCACCGAATGCAGGGGGCGGTTTCACAGATACGCAGTATTTT
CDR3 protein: CASSPNAGGGFTDTQYF

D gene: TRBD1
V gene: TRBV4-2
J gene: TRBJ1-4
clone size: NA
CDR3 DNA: TGTGCCAGCAGCCTGGCCGGGACAGGTAGTGAAAAACTGTTTTTT
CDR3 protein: CASSLAGTGSEKLFF

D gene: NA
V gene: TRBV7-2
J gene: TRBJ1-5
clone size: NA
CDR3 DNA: TGTGCCAGCAGCTTAGTAGGCCAACAGGGACAGCCCCAGCATTTT
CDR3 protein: CASSLVGQQGQPQHF

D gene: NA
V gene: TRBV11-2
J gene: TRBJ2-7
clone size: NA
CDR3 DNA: TGTGCCAGCAGCTTAGGCCCTGGACTGTACGAGCAGTACTTC
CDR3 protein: CASSLGPGLYEQYF

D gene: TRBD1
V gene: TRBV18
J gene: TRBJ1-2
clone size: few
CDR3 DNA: TGTGCCAGCTCACCACGACAGGGGGGCGGAGGCTACACCTTC
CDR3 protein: CASSPRQGGGGYTF

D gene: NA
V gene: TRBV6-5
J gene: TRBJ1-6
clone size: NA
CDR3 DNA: TGTGCCAGCAGTACCCCCCCGCGGTGGGCCCTCCACTTT
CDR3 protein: CASSTPPRWALHF

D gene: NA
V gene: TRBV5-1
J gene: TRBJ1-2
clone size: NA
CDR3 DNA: TGCGCCAGCAGCTTGGTGACAGGCTATGGCTACACCTTC
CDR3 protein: CASSLVTGYGYTF

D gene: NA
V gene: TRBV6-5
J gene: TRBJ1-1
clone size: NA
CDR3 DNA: TGTGCCAGCAGTTCCACGGACAGAGAAGCTTTCTTT
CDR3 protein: CASSSTDREAFF

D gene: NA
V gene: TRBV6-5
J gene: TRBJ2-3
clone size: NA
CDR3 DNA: TGTGCCAGCAGACTGGACAGTACCAGCACAGATACGCAGTATTTT
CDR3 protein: CASRLDSTSTDTQYF

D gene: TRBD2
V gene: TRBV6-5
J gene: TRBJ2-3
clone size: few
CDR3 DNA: TGTGCCAGCAGTTACTCCCCTGCGGGGGGCTCAGATACGCAGTATTTT
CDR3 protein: CASSYSPAGGSDTQYF

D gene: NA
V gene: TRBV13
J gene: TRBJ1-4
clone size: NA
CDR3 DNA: TGTGCCAGCAGCTTCAGGGGAATCGGAGAAAAACTGTTTTTT
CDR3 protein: CASSFRGIGEKLFF

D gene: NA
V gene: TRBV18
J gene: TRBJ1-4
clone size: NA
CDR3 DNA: TGTGCCAGCTCACCACCCATCGGGGGAACTAATGAAAAACTGTTTTTT
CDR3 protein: CASSPPIGGTNEKLFF

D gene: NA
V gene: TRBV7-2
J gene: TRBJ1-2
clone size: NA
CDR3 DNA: TGTGCCAGCAGCTTAGAGAGAGCTGTCTATGGCTACACCTTC
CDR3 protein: CASSLERAVYGYTF

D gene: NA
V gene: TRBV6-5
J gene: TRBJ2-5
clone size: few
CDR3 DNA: TGTGCCAGCAGGAATGGCGGGGAAGAGACCCAGTACTTC
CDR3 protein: CASRNGGEETQYF

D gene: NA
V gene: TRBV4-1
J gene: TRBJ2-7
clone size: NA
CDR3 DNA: TGCGCCAGCAGCCAAGATATGGGGGGGCTGGAGCAGTACTTC
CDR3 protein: CASSQDMGGLEQYF

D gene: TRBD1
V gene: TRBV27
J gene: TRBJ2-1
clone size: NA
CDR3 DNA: TGTGCCAGCAGTGTGAACAGGGGACCAACCTACAATGAGCAGTTCTTC
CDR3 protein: CASSVNRGPTYNEQFF

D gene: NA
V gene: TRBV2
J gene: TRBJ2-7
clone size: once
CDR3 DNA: TGTGCCAGCAGGCCAGGCCGGCAGGGCCCTAAGACCCCAGATTACGAGCAGTACTTC
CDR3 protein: CASRPGRQGPKTPDYEQYF

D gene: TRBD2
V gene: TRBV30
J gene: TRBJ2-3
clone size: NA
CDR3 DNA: TGTGCCTGTCGACTAGCGGGAGCAGATACGCAGTATTTT
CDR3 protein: CACRLAGADTQYF

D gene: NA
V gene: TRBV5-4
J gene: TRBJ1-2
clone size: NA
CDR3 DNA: TGTGCCAGCAGCCCCGACAGTTATGGCTACACCTTC
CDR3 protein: CASSPDSYGYTF

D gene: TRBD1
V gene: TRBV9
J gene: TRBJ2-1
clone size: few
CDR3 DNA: TGTGCCAGCAGCGTAGGGACAGGGGGCCTTCATGAGCAGTTCTTC
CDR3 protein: CASSVGTGGLHEQFF

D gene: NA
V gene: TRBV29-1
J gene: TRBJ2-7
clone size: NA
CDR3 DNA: TGCAGCGTAAAAGCGACAGATTCCTACGAGCAGTACTTC
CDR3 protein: CSVKATDSYEQYF

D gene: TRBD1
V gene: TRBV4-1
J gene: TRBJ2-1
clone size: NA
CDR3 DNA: TGCGCCAGCAGCCAAGATTCGGACAGGGTGTGGAATGAGCAGTTCTTC
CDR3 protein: CASSQDSDRVWNEQFF

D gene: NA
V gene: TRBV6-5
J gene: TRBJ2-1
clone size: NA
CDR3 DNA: TGTGCCAGCAGTTACTCGCGGGCTGCCTCCTACAATGAGCAGTTCTTC
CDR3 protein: CASSYSRAASYNEQFF

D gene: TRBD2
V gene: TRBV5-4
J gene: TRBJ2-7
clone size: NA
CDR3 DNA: TGTGCCAGCAGCCCCCAGGGCCAGCGGGGGGGATCCGAGCAGTACTTC
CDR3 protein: CASSPQGQRGGSEQYF

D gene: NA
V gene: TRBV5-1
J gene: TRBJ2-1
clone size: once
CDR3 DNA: TGCGCCAGCAGCTTGAGTGCGGTCAATGAGCAGTTCTTC
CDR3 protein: CASSLSAVNEQFF

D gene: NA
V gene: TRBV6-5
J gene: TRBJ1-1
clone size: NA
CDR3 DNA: TGTGCCAGCAACGAAGTGACAACGAACACTGAAGCTTTCTTT
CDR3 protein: CASNEVTTNTEAFF

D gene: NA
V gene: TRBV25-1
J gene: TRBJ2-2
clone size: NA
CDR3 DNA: TGTGCCAGTACCCGGGAGGGGGCGAGGACCGGGGAGCTGTTTTTT
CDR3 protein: CASTREGARTGELFF

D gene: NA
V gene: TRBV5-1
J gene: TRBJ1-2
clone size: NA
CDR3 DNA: TGCGCCAGCAGCGACGTACGACATATTCAGGATGGCTACACCTTC
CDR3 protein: CASSDVRHIQDGYTF

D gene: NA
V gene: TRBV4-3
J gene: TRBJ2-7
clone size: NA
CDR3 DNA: TGCGCCAGCAGCCAAGGGGCAGTGCACATCGGCGAGCAGTACTTC
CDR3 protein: CASSQGAVHIGEQYF

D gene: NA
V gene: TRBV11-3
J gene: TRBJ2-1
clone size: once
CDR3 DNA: TGTGCCAGCAGCTCATTTGGGGGGGCGTCCAATGAGCAGTTCTTC
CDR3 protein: CASSSFGGASNEQFF

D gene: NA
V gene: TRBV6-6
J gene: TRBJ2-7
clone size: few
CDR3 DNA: TGTGCCAGCACCCAGGCGGAGGGGGCATCCTACGAGCAGTACTTC
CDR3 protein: CASTQAEGASYEQYF

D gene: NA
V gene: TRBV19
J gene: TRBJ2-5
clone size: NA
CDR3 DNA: TGTGCCAGTAGTACTGACTGGGAGACCCAGTACTTC
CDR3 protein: CASSTDWETQYF

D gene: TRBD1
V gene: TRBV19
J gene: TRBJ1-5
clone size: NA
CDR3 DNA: TGTGCCAGTAGTATAGGCTGGGGACAGGGTTACCCGCAGCCCCAGCATTTT
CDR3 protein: CASSIGWGQGYPQPQHF

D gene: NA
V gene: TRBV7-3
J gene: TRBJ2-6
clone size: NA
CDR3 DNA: TGTGCCAGCAGCTTGGGGGGGACATTCCTGACTTTC
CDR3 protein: CASSLGGTFLTF

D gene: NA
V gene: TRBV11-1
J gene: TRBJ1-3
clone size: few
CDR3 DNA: TGTGCCAGCAGCTTAGAAGACTTCTCTGGAAACACCATATATTTT
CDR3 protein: CASSLEDFSGNTIYF

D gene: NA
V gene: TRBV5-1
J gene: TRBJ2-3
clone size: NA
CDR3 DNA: TGCGCCAGCAGCTTGTGGGGGGACAGAAAACTCACAGATACGCAGTATTTT
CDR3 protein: CASSLWGDRKLTDTQYF

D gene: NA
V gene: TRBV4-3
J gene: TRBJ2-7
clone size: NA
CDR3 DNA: TGCGCCAGCAGCAAAGAGGCCGGGACTCAGTACGAGCAGTACTTC
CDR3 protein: CASSKEAGTQYEQYF

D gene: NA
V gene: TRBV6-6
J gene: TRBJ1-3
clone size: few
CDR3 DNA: TGTGCCACTAAAAGGGGGGGCCCGTCTGGAAACACCATATATTTT
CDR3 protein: CATKRGGPSGNTIYF

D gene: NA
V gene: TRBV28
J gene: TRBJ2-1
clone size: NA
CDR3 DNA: TGTGCCAGCACCACAGTAAACTCTTACAATGAGCAGTTCTTC
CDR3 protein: CASTTVNSYNEQFF